The 3 T cell receptor beta chains below all came from one sample that was sequenced in a study of blood T cell repertoires in COVID-19. TCRdb keeps only in-frame clones here, not all; method: immunoSEQ multiplex PCR. Among fewer than 250,000 clones listed, around 90% were seen once. The sample comprised PBMCs or T cells enriched from blood (not recorded which). These receptors all stem from a woman in her twenties or thirties with acute COVID-19.

This clone has a single count. The chain is built from TRBV4-1 and TRBJ2-5; TRBD1 matches 10 bases. CDR1 is MGHRA, CDR2 YSYEKL, per germline. The trim removed 6 bases at V and 3 bases at J, leaving 7 bases unmatched. The CDR3 is made up of 15 amino acids. This chain's CDR3 is CASSPQTGGEETQYF. CDR3 sequence (DNA): TGCGCCAGCAGTCCGCAGACAGGGGGCGAAGAGACCCAGTACTTC.

The chain combines TRBV13 with TRBJ1-2; 7 bases line up with TRBD1. Trimming cost V 5 bases and J 7 bases; bases outside gene matches: 4. This CDR3 has 12 amino acids. CDR1 is PRHDT, CDR2 FYEKMQ, per germline (reference sequence). The CDR3 DNA follows: TGTGCCAGCAGCGCCGACAGGGCTGGCTACACCTTC. Amino acids: CASSADRAGYTF.

V and J are TRBV11-2 and TRBJ1-4; D is possibly TRBD1 (6 bases). Germline V lookup: CDR1 SGHAT, CDR2 FQNNGV. Trimming removed 4 bases from V and 8 bases from J, with 11 bases in between. The CDR3 runs 13 residues. The CDR3 is CASSWGHPEKLFF. The CDR3 nucleotides read TGTGCCAGCAGCTGGGGACACCCCGAAAAACTGTTTTTT.